These 23 T cell receptor beta chains were all obtained from the same sample, sequenced in a study of T cell responses to AZD1222 COVID-19 vaccine. This table comes from immunoSEQ multiplex PCR, and its TCRdb copy is limited to in-frame clones, with some not included. In the table there are under 300,000 clones, 85% to 95% of which are singletons. The starting material was peripheral blood, obtained on day 0 of AZD1222 vaccination. The receptors were sampled from an adult in good health.

The chain carries TRBV12-3 or TRBV12-4 and TRBJ2-3; D remains unclear. The V end lost 6 bases, the J end lost 6 bases, and 10 bases lay between the germline ends. This CDR3 spans 12 amino acids. In DNA, the CDR3 is TGTGCCAGCAGCCCAATGTGGGATACGCAGTATTTT. Translation gives CASSPMWDTQYF.

This clone was picked up one time. This chain joins TRBV7-9 and TRBJ2-2; TRBD2 aligns across 7 bases. Unmatched junction bases numbered 6, after V lost 10 bases and J lost 4 bases. The CDR3 contains 13 residues. CDR1 and CDR2 from the germline V gene are SEHNR and FQNEAQ (reference sequence). CDR3 in amino acids: CANGGEGTGELFF. The CDR3 DNA reads as TGTGCCAACGGAGGGGAGGGCACCGGGGAGCTGTTTTTT.

The chain is built from TRBV28 and TRBJ1-6; D perhaps matches TRBD1 (5 bases). Trimming left V 5 bases short and J 4 bases short, with 15 bases between. The CDR3 consists of 16 residues. Looked up from germline, CDR1 is MDHEN and CDR2 is SYDVKM. The DNA for the CDR3 is TGTGCCAGCAGTCCCCCAAGGGGCGCTTATAATTCACCCCTCCACTTT. Its translation: CASSPPRGAYNSPLHF.

This chain's CDR3 is CAFTTSAGTYEQYF. The DNA for the CDR3 is TGTGCCTTTACCACATCGGCAGGGACCTACGAGCAGTACTTC. V and J are TRBV30 and TRBJ2-7; possible D gene TRBD1, 5 bases. CDR3 length: 14 residues. V was shortened by 7 bases and J by 2 bases, with 18 bases between the two germline ends. In germline, CDR1 is GTSNPN, CDR2 SVGIG (reference sequence).

V and J are TRBV6-1 and TRBJ2-7, with a weak D call TRBD1 (5 bases). V was pared by 2 bases and J by 4 bases, with 6 bases between. The CDR3 loop spans 12 amino acids. CDR1 and CDR2 (germline): MNHNS, SASEGT. CDR3 DNA: TGTGCCAGCAGTGAAAGGGGTTACGAGCAGTACTTC. Translating it yields CASSERGYEQYF.

J is TRBJ2-1 and V is TRBV2, with D possibly TRBD1 on 6 matching bases. V was shortened by 1 base and J by 4 bases, with 11 bases between the two germline ends. The V gene's germline CDR1 is SNHLY and CDR2 FYNNEI. The CDR3 totals 15 residues. The CDR3 is CASSEGTERYNEQFF. CDR3 coding DNA: TGTGCCAGCAGTGAAGGGACAGAGAGATACAATGAGCAGTTCTTC.

The J gene is TRBJ2-1, the V gene TRBV5-6; D unclear. From germline, CDR1 is SGHDT and CDR2 YYEEEE. V was shortened by 0 bases and J by 6 bases, with 10 bases between the two germline ends. This CDR3 contains 14 residues. CDR3 loop: CASSLGPSANEQFF. As DNA, the CDR3 is TGTGCCAGCAGCTTGGGGCCGTCCGCCAATGAGCAGTTCTTC.

V is TRBV6-2 or TRBV6-3 and J is TRBJ1-1; TRBD1 might be the D (5 bases). This CDR3 contains 14 residues. The ends were cut back, 5 bases at V and 1 base at J, with 11 bases in the middle. Per the germline V gene, CDR1 is MNHEY and CDR2 is SVGEGT. The CDR3 sequence is CASSAGRKNTEAFF. In DNA, the CDR3 is TGTGCCAGCAGTGCGGGACGGAAGAACACTGAAGCTTTCTTT.

The genes are TRBV5-4 and TRBJ1-2; 8 bases are shared with TRBD1. CDR1 SGHNT and CDR2 YYREEE come from the germline V gene (reference sequence). This CDR3 contains 13 residues. Trimming took 2 bases from V and 8 from J; bases not matched to a gene: 5. In nucleotides, the CDR3 is TGTGCCAGCAGCTTTACAGGGGGACAAGGCTACACCTTC. As protein: CASSFTGGQGYTF.

V gene TRBV4-1 combines with J gene TRBJ2-1, with TRBD2 identical over 13 bases. The CDR3 contains 18 residues. Germline V gene lookup returns CDR1 MGHRA and CDR2 YSYEKL. Trimming took 4 bases from V and 8 from J; bases not matched to a gene: 14. CDR3 loop: CASSPSPGLAGTLDEQFF. For the CDR3, the DNA is TGCGCCAGCAGCCCGTCCCCGGGACTAGCGGGGACTCTGGATGAGCAGTTCTTC.

For the CDR3, the DNA is TGTGCCAGCAGGAGGACGGCCAGTCAGCCCCAGCATTTT. Amino acid sequence: CASRRTASQPQHF. This chain links TRBV2 with TRBJ1-5, with D unresolved. The CDR3 runs to 13 residues. V was shortened by 6 bases and J by 6 bases, with 12 bases between the two germline ends. Per germline, CDR1 SNHLY and CDR2 FYNNEI.

The V and J genes are TRBV29-1 and TRBJ2-3; TRBD2 matches at 11 bases. CDR3 size: 14 residues. CDR1 and CDR2 (germline): SQVTM, ANQGSEA. Unmatched junction bases numbered 1, after V lost 3 bases and J lost 2 bases. The CDR3: CSVDSGGATDTQYF. The CDR3 DNA sequence: TGCAGCGTTGATAGCGGGGGGGCCACAGATACGCAGTATTTT.

The chain has TRBV10-3 and TRBJ1-6; D is possibly TRBD1 (6 bases). V was cut by 6 bases and J by 9 bases, with 12 bases left in between. The CDR3 consists of 13 residues. Germline V CDR1 and CDR2: ENHRY, SYGVKD. Written as DNA, the CDR3 is TGTGCCATCAGGGACAGATTCGGTTCACCCCTCCACTTT. Translating gives CAIRDRFGSPLHF.

This clone has just one count. The CDR3 region has the DNA TGTGCCAGTAGTATAGGGCAGGGCCTGAATCAGCCCCAGCATTTT. Encoded protein: CASSIGQGLNQPQHF. The chain employs TRBV19 and TRBJ1-5; perhaps TRBD1 as D (5 bases). The ends were cut back, 1 base at V and 4 bases at J, with 11 bases in the middle. The CDR3 loop spans 15 amino acids. Germline loops: CDR1 LNHDA, CDR2 SQIVND (reference sequence).

This clone is a singleton in its sample. This chain connects TRBV24-1 to TRBJ2-1, with D possibly being TRBD1 or TRBD2 (5 bases each). This CDR3 region has 18 residues. Germline CDR1 is KGHDR and CDR2 is SFDVKD. The ends were cut back, 3 bases at V and 2 bases at J, with 19 bases in the middle. CDR3 bases: TGTGCCACCAGTGATAAAGCGCCCGGGGCAGGGACCTACAATGAGCAGTTCTTC. This sequence encodes CATSDKAPGAGTYNEQFF.

The chain couples TRBV19 to TRBJ2-7; perhaps TRBD2 as D (6 bases). This CDR3 contains 15 residues. Germline CDR1 LNHDA, CDR2 SQIVND (reference sequence). The germline V and J ends were trimmed by 4 bases and 2 bases, with 15 bases remaining between them. The DNA for the CDR3 is TGTGCCAGTAGTACCACCGGGACTTCCGCCTACGAGCAGTACTTC. It yields the protein CASSTTGTSAYEQYF.

The V gene is TRBV28, the J gene TRBJ2-7, with a weak D call TRBD1 (6 bases). Germline lookup yields CDR1 MDHEN and CDR2 SYDVKM. V lost 9 bases and J 5 bases, leaving 14 bases between the germline ends. The CDR3 runs to 12 residues. CDR3 DNA: TGTGCCAGTGTCAGGGGCGTCCACGAGCAGTACTTC. Encoded protein: CASVRGVHEQYF. Full variable domain (remainder filled in from reference TRBV28 and TRBJ2-7): DVKVTQSSRYLVKRTGEKVFLECVQDMDHENMFWYRQDPGLGLRLIYFSYDVKMKEKGDIPEGYSVSREKKERFSLILESASTNQTSMYLCASVRGVHEQYFGPGTRLTVT.

This chain uses TRBV28 with TRBJ2-7, with D tentatively TRBD1 (6 bases). This CDR3 has 15 amino acids. In germline, CDR1 is MDHEN, CDR2 SYDVKM. Trimming took off 6 bases at V and 7 bases at J, with 22 bases between the two ends. The CDR3 bases are TGTGCCAGCAGCCCCTTCCCTAGAGGGGGTGGAGAGCAGTACTTC. This translates into CASSPFPRGGGEQYF.

The J gene is TRBJ2-3, the V gene TRBV5-1; TRBD2 is a possible D gene (6 bases). V dropped 4 bases and J dropped 1 base, with 10 bases sitting between them. The CDR3 is made up of 14 amino acids. Germline V gene lookup returns CDR1 SGHRS and CDR2 YFSETQ. CDR3 bases: TGCGCCAGCAGCCCTACGGGGGGCACAGATACGCAGTATTTT. Translating it yields CASSPTGGTDTQYF.

The chain couples TRBV28 to TRBJ1-5, with 8 nucleotides matching TRBD1. The length of the CDR3 is 17 residues. Germline V CDR1 and CDR2: MDHEN, SYDVKM. J was trimmed by 4 bases and V by 3 bases; bases with no gene match: 11. CDR3 DNA sequence: TGTGCCAGCAGTTTTGGTCCAGGGGGCGTGAGGAATCAGCCCCAGCATTTT. This encodes CASSFGPGGVRNQPQHF. Supplemented by reference TRBV28 and TRBJ1-5, the full variable domain reads DVKVTQSSRYLVKRTGEKVFLECVQDMDHENMFWYRQDPGLGLRLIYFSYDVKMKEKGDIPEGYSVSREKKERFSLILESASTNQTSMYLCASSFGPGGVRNQPQHFGDGTRLSIL.

This chain connects TRBV9 to TRBJ2-5; weak D call: TRBD1 (7 bases). The length of the CDR3 is 14 residues. CDR1 is SGDLS and CDR2 is YYNGEE in the germline V gene. The germline V and J ends were trimmed by 0 bases and 7 bases, with 13 bases remaining between them. CDR3 sequence: CASSVDGTAGTQYF. Written as DNA, the CDR3 is TGTGCCAGCAGCGTAGATGGGACAGCGGGGACCCAGTACTTC.

The V gene is TRBV3-1 (or the pseudogene TRBV3-2), the J gene TRBJ2-5, with 8 bases that match TRBD2. CDR3 length: 16 amino acids. Losses at the gene ends were 3 bases for V and 5 bases for J; bases not matched to a gene: 11. Germline V CDR1 and CDR2: LGHDT, YNNKEL (reference sequence). This chain's CDR3 is CASSHLGAGLGETQYF. Written as DNA, the CDR3 is TGTGCCAGCAGCCACCTGGGGGCGGGACTAGGGGAGACCCAGTACTTC.

This chain connects TRBV6-6 to TRBJ1-1; no reliable D call. The CDR3 is made up of 14 amino acids. Per germline, CDR1 MNHNY and CDR2 SVGAGI (reference sequence). The germline V and J ends were trimmed by 5 bases and 1 base, with 11 bases remaining between them. CDR3: CASSHGPRNTEAFF. The CDR3 coding sequence is TGTGCCAGCAGTCACGGGCCTAGGAACACTGAAGCTTTCTTT.